This TCR beta chain was captured by sequencing in a study of vaccination and CD4 T cells after COVID-19. As concerns this clonotype: What it binds is unknown.

Oncomine TCR Beta short-read sequencing was applied to DNA from cultured CD4+ T cells. Using its own MiXCR run on the PCR reads, TCRdb lists one record per CDR3 protein. Of about 20,000 distinct CDR3 sequences in the sample, just under 55% are singletons; the top ten hold about 10%. Stated treatment: roughly 10-day PBMC culture with coronavirus spike peptide pools or control peptides (ViraFEST assay). The V gene lost 2 bases and the J gene lost 10 bases, with 11 bases spanning the gap. Looked up from germline, CDR1 is DFQATT and CDR2 is SNEGSKA (reference sequence). CDR3 length equals 11 residues. This TCR derives from a human donor who had recovered from COVID-19. The sequenced sample consisted of CD4+ T cells from blood, cultured in vitro. The chain carries TRBV20-1 and TRBJ1-1, with no clear D. This CDR3 is CSARQRIGAFF. DNA of the CDR3: TGCAGTGCTAGACAAAGAATAGGAGCTTTCTTT.